This T cell receptor (beta chain) was recorded in a study of beta chain features in type 1 diabetes. Notes on the study in general: Type 1 diabetes patients had fewer VDJ junction insertions and more deletions. Shorter TCRB CDR3s, moderately but significantly so, marked every one of the four CD4+ subsets in Type 1 diabetes patients.

Details on this clone: Antigen unknown.

The ends were cut back, 3 bases at V and 4 bases at J, with 15 bases in the middle. In germline, CDR1 is KGHSH, CDR2 LQKENI. CDR3 length: 15 residues. Investigators reverse transcribed all isolated RNA, so they sequenced expressed TCRB transcripts. The data were produced by immunoSEQ multiplex PCR, yet TCRdb's version contains in-frame clones alone and is incomplete. This table has about 180,000 clones, around 7.9% appearing once. The sample taken for sequencing was central memory CD4+ T cells from blood. This TCR came from a man aged 18-30 years with type 1 diabetes. The chain combines TRBV18 with TRBJ1-1; D may be TRBD1 (5 bases). The CDR3 DNA reads TGTGCCAGCTCACCGGTGGACATTCTCGGCACTGAAGCTTTCTTT. Amino acid sequence: CASSPVDILGTEAFF.